The present entry profiles one T cell receptor (beta chain) with its context. The sample originates from a study of human T cells and chemical hapten exposure. It was unfractionated whole blood from which total RNA was extracted. Individual cDNA molecules in this library carried unique molecular identifiers. In the original processing: Samples contained a median of roughly 100,000 TCRs, with a range of roughly 23,224 to 700,000. TCRdb reprocessed the 5' RACE reads via MiXCR and lists one record per CDR3 protein. Clone size and V and J calls follow TCRdb, not the original study. Seen here are under 100,000 distinct CDR3 sequences, roughly 15% observed once, and the top ten hold 6.8%. This CDR3 comprises 16 residues. Per germline, CDR1 DFQATT and CDR2 SNEGSKA (reference sequence). V was clipped by 2 bases and J by 9 bases; unmatched bases: 12.

The chain combines TRBV20-1 with TRBJ2-1; 11 nucleotides line up with TRBD2. The clonotype was recovered from a female donor in good health. CDR3 in amino acids: CSARLAPDSGRGEQFF. The DNA of the CDR3 is TGCAGTGCTAGATTGGCCCCCGATAGCGGGAGGGGTGAGCAGTTCTTC.